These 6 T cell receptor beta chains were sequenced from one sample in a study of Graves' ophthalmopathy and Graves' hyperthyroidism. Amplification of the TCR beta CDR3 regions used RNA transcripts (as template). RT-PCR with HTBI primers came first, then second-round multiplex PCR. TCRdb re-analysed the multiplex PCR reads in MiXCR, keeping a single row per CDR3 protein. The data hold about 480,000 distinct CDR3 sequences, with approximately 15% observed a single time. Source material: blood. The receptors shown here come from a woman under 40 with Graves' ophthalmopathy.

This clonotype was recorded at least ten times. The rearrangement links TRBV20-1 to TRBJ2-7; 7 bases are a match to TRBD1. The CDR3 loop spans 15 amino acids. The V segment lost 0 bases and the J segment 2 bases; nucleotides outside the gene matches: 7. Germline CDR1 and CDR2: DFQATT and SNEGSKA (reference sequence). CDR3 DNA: TGCAGTGCTAGAGACCCCACGGGACAGCCCTACGAGCAGTACTTC. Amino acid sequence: CSARDPTGQPYEQYF.

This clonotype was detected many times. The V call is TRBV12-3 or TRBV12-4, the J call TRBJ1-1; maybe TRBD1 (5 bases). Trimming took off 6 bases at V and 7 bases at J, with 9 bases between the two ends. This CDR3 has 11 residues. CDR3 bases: TGTGCCAGCAGATCAAGGGGTGAAGCTTTCTTT. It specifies CASRSRGEAFF.

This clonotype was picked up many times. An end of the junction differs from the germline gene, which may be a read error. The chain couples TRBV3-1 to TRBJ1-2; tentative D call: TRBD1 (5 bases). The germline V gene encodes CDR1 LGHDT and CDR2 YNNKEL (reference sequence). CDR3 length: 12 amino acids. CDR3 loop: CASNQAGHGYTF. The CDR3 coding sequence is TGTGCCAGCAACCAAGCAGGGCATGGCTACACCTTC.

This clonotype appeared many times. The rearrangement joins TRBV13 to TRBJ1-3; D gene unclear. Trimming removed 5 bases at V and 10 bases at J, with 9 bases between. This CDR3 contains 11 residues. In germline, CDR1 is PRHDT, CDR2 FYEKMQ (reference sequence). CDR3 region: CASSGMNTIYF. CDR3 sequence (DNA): TGTGCCAGCAGCGGCATGAATACCATATATTTT.

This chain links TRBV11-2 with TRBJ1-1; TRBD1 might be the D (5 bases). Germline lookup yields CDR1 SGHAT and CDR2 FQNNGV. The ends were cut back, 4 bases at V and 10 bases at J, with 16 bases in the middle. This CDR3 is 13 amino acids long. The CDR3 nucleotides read TGTGCCAGCAGCTCCCCATTACAGGTTGGAGCTTTCTTT. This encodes CASSSPLQVGAFF.

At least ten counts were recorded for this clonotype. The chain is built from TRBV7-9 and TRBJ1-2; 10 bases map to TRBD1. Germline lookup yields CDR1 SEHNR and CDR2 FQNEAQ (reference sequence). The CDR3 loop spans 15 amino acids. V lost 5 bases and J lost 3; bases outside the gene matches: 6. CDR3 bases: TGTGCCAGCAGCCGCGGGACAGGGGATCACTATGGCTACACCTTC. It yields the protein CASSRGTGDHYGYTF.